This TCR beta chain came from a study of shared clonotypes between healthy human individuals. Clones were read by immunoSEQ multiplex PCR, and TCRdb kept only the in-frame ones, dropping some. The sample includes some 530,000 clones, around 85% of them seen just once. Study donors comprised healthy, HIV-negative adults devoid of recent acute infection or vaccination. CDR3 length: 14 amino acids. The V gene's germline CDR1 is SEHNR and CDR2 FQNEAQ (reference sequence). The V end was cut by 4 bases, the J end by 0 bases, with 8 bases between. The chain has TRBV7-9 and TRBJ2-3, with D possibly TRBD2 on 5 matching bases. The sequence came from a middle-aged woman in good health. Some clones in this sample may be carry-over from other donors' samples. Sequencing was done on a sample of PBMCs. CDR3: CASSSRTSTDTQYF. In DNA form, the CDR3 reads TGTGCCAGCAGCTCCAGGACTAGCACAGATACGCAGTATTTT. The full variable domain, with the rest looked up from reference TRBV7-9 and TRBJ2-3, is DTGVSQNPRHKITKRGQNVTFRCDPISEHNRLYWYRQTLGQGPEFLTYFQNEAQLEKSRLLSDRFSAERPKGSFSTLEIQRTEQGDSAMYLCASSSRTSTDTQYFGPGTRLTVL.